The 30 T cell receptor beta chains below all came from one sample that was sequenced in a study of beta chain features in type 1 diabetes. Study-wide results and limits: A moderate, significant TCRB CDR3 shortening appeared in type 1 diabetes across four CD4+ subsets.

Antigens for these TCRs are unknown. Expressed TCRB transcripts were sequenced because the entire RNA isolate underwent reverse transcription. The assay was immunoSEQ multiplex PCR, and TCRdb's table has in-frame clones only and misses some. The sample holds 500,000 to 800,000 clones, around 11% seen once. The sequencing input was naive CD4+ T cells from blood. These receptors came from a man aged 30-40 years with type 1 diabetes.

V usage is TRBV4-3 and J usage is TRBJ2-3; no clear D. Germline loops: CDR1 LGHNA, CDR2 YSLEER. The V and J ends lost 1 base and 4 bases respectively, with 12 bases between them. This CDR3 region has 15 residues. This chain's CDR3 is CASSQGVSVADTQYF. In DNA, the CDR3 is TGCGCCAGCAGCCAAGGGGTGTCAGTGGCAGATACGCAGTATTTT.

The chain employs TRBV12-5 and TRBJ2-7; perhaps TRBD2 as D (5 bases). This CDR3 comprises 12 residues. V lost 5 bases and J lost 5, with 10 bases in between. The V gene's germline CDR1 is LGHNT and CDR2 FRNRAP. CDR3 bases: TGTGCTAGTGGTCCGGTCGGGGACGAGCAGTACTTC. It is translated as CASGPVGDEQYF. Combining the CDR3 with reference TRBV12-5 and TRBJ2-7 gives the whole variable domain DARVTQTPRHKVTEMGQEVTMRCQPILGHNTVFWYRQTMMQGLELLAYFRNRAPLDDSGMPKDRFSAEMPDATLATLKIQPSEPRDSAVYFCASGPVGDEQYFGPGTRLTVT.

The chain recombines TRBV29-1 with TRBJ1-1; D ambiguous. Between the trimmed V and J ends, which lost 3 bases and 0 bases, there was a span of 8 bases. The CDR3 has 13 amino acids. Germline lookup yields CDR1 SQVTM and CDR2 ANQGSEA. The CDR3 DNA follows: TGCAGCGTTGAGGTTTTCATGAACACTGAAGCTTTCTTT. Its protein product is CSVEVFMNTEAFF.

This clone was seen only a few times. This chain links TRBV12-5 with TRBJ2-3; weak D call: TRBD2 (5 bases). The V gene lost 1 base and the J gene lost 6 bases, with 17 bases spanning the gap. Germline loops: CDR1 LGHNT, CDR2 FRNRAP. The CDR3 consists of 16 residues. This CDR3 is CASGLGVSGFLDTQYF. DNA for the CDR3: TGTGCTAGTGGTTTGGGGGTGTCGGGGTTCCTCGATACGCAGTATTTT.

The CDR3 sequence: CASSPRQGYNEQFF. In DNA, the CDR3 is TGTGCCAGCAGCCCGAGACAGGGCTACAATGAGCAGTTCTTC. V gene TRBV11-1 combines with J gene TRBJ2-1; 7 bases fit TRBD1. The CDR3 is 14 amino acids. The germline CDR1 and CDR2 sequences are SGHAT and FQDESV (reference sequence). Trimming removed 5 bases from V and 3 bases from J; junction bases left unmatched: 4.

This clone was observed a few times. CDR3 in amino acids: CASSNGVREKLFF. The CDR3 DNA sequence: TGTGCCAGCAGCAATGGGGTACGGGAAAAACTGTTTTTT. This sequence joins TRBV7-6 and TRBJ1-4; D uncertain. With 5 bases removed from V and 8 bases from J, the gap between germline ends came to 12 bases. Germline V CDR1 and CDR2: SGHVS, FNYEAQ. The CDR3 consists of 13 residues.

The chain carries TRBV5-4 and TRBJ2-1; no firm D call. The CDR3 loop spans 15 amino acids. V lost 0 bases to trimming and J lost 1 base, with 8 bases between them. Per germline, CDR1 SGHNT and CDR2 YYREEE (reference sequence). The DNA of the CDR3 is TGTGCCAGCAGCTTGGTGGGGATTTCCTACAATGAGCAGTTCTTC. This encodes CASSLVGISYNEQFF.

The chain combines TRBV4-3 with TRBJ2-1, with D hard to call. CDR1 LGHNA and CDR2 YSLEER come from the germline V gene. This CDR3 contains 15 residues. V lost 0 bases and J 8 bases, leaving 14 bases between the germline ends. In nucleotides, the CDR3 is TGCGCCAGCAGCCAAGAGGCTACCAGCTTCTATGAGCAGTTCTTC. Its translation: CASSQEATSFYEQFF.

The chain combines TRBV13 with TRBJ2-4, with D possibly being TRBD1 (5 bases). Between the trimmed V and J ends, which lost 3 bases and 5 bases, there was a span of 14 bases. The germline CDR1 and CDR2 sequences are PRHDT and FYEKMQ (reference sequence). The CDR3 spans 15 residues. The CDR3 coding sequence is TGTGCCAGCAGCTTTCAGGGATCGTACCAAAACATTCAGTACTTC. Its protein is CASSFQGSYQNIQYF.

This clone appeared a few times. This chain uses TRBV25-1 with TRBJ2-2; D is undetermined. Trimming pared 5 bases from V and 2 bases from J, leaving 9 bases between. This CDR3 contains 14 residues. Germline V gene sequence: CDR1 MGHDK, CDR2 SYGVNS. As DNA, the CDR3 is TGTGCCAGCAGTAAGGACGGTAACACCGGGGAGCTGTTTTTT. It yields the protein CASSKDGNTGELFF. The variable domain in full, with the rest retrieved from reference TRBV25-1 and TRBJ2-2, is EADIYQTPRYLVIGTGKKITLECSQTMGHDKMYWYQQDPGMELHLIHYSYGVNSTEKGDLSSESTVSRIRTEHFPLTLESARPSHTSQYLCASSKDGNTGELFFGEGSRLTVL.

This sequence joins TRBV13 and TRBJ2-7; D is ambiguous. There are 15 residues in the CDR3. The germline V gene encodes CDR1 PRHDT and CDR2 FYEKMQ (reference sequence). Trimming stripped 4 bases from V and 2 bases from J, with 15 bases between. CDR3 sequence: CASSSPVRGAYEQYF. In nucleotides, the CDR3 is TGTGCCAGCAGCTCGCCCGTCCGCGGAGCCTACGAGCAGTACTTC. Together with reference TRBV13 and TRBJ2-7, the CDR3 gives the full variable domain: AAGVIQSPRHLIKEKRETATLKCYPIPRHDTVYWYQQGPGQDPQFLISFYEKMQSDKGSIPDRFSAQQFSDYHSELNMSSLELGDSALYFCASSSPVRGAYEQYFGPGTRLTVT.

V gene TRBV2 combines with J gene TRBJ2-6; tentatively, D is TRBD1 or TRBD2 (5 bases each). The germline gives CDR1 SNHLY, CDR2 FYNNEI. The V end was cut by 8 bases, the J end by 0 bases, with 14 bases between. The CDR3 is made up of 16 amino acids. This CDR3 reads CASGRGLGSGANVLTF. The CDR3, as DNA: TGTGCCAGCGGCCGGGGCTTAGGCTCTGGGGCCAACGTCCTGACTTTC.

Only a few counts were recorded for this clone. The chain joins TRBV10-2 to TRBJ2-1, with TRBD2 matching 14 bases. Germline V gene lookup returns CDR1 WSHSY and CDR2 SAAADI. V lost 5 bases and J lost 10; bases outside the gene matches: 1. The CDR3 covers 13 residues. CDR3: CASSRTSGGEQFF. DNA for the CDR3: TGCGCCAGCAGTCGGACTAGCGGGGGGGAGCAGTTCTTC.

This clone appeared a few times. V and J are TRBV6-5 and TRBJ2-5; D is perhaps TRBD1 (6 bases). Germline CDR1 reads MNHEY; CDR2 reads SVGAGI. The CDR3 extends over 14 amino acids. Trimming removed 2 bases at V and 2 bases at J, with 9 bases between. The CDR3 is CASSYQGPQETQYF. The CDR3 bases are TGTGCCAGCAGTTACCAGGGGCCTCAAGAGACCCAGTACTTC.

This clone turned up a few times. The DNA of the CDR3 is TGTGCCAGCAGTTTGGACAGGTCTAGGGCAGATACGCAGTATTTT. The encoded protein is CASSLDRSRADTQYF. V gene TRBV7-2 combines with J gene TRBJ2-3; 7 bases map to TRBD1. The CDR3 consists of 15 residues. The V gene end was trimmed by 6 bases and the J gene end by 4 bases; junction bases not matched to a gene: 10. CDR1 and CDR2 (germline): SGHTA, FQGNSA. The full variable domain, completed using reference TRBV7-2 and TRBJ2-3, is GAGVSQSPSNKVTEKGKDVELRCDPISGHTALYWYRQSLGQGLEFLIYFQGNSAPDKSGLPSDRFSAERTGGSVSTLTIQRTQQEDSAVYLCASSLDRSRADTQYFGPGTRLTVL.

The V call is TRBV6-1, the J call TRBJ1-6; no firm D call. CDR1 is MNHNS and CDR2 is SASEGT in the germline V gene. Trimming stripped 2 bases from V and 10 bases from J, with 9 bases between. The CDR3 sequence is 13 residues long. The CDR3 region is CASSEYSGSPLHF. CDR3 nucleotide sequence: TGTGCCAGCAGTGAATACTCGGGATCACCCCTCCACTTT.

This clone was detected a few times. The chain recombines TRBV30 with TRBJ2-2; the D is unclear. V was clipped by 0 bases and J by 4 bases, with 12 bases between them. The CDR3 covers 15 residues. Germline loops: CDR1 GTSNPN, CDR2 SVGIG (reference sequence). Written as DNA, the CDR3 is TGTGCCTGGAGTGTACCGGAAGGGCTCACCGGGGAGCTGTTTTTT. Protein product: CAWSVPEGLTGELFF.

A few counts support this clone. V and J are TRBV2 and TRBJ2-2, with TRBD2 identical over 11 bases. The junction had 8 bases not matched to a gene; V was cut back by 3 bases and J by 2 bases. The germline V gene has CDR1 SNHLY and CDR2 FYNNEI. The CDR3 loop spans 18 amino acids. In nucleotides, the CDR3 is TGTGCCAGCAGTGACCGGCTAGCGGGGGGTCACAACACCGGGGAGCTGTTTTTT. Translated, it gives CASSDRLAGGHNTGELFF.

This clone occurred a few times. The chain employs TRBV29-1 and TRBJ1-2; 9 positions match TRBD1. Trimming cost V 6 bases and J 2 bases; bases outside gene matches: 7. CDR3 length equals 14 residues. CDR1 is SQVTM and CDR2 is ANQGSEA in the germline V gene. The DNA of the CDR3 is TGCAGCGTAAAGGGGACAGGGACCAACTATGGCTACACCTTC. It codes for CSVKGTGTNYGYTF.

This clone came up a few times. The chain has TRBV11-2 and TRBJ2-5, with D possibly matching TRBD2 (5 bases). The CDR3 is 13 residues long. Trimming cost V 3 bases and J 0 bases, with 5 bases left between them. Germline CDR1 is SGHAT and CDR2 is FQNNGV. CDR3 coding DNA: TGTGCCAGCAGCTTGGACTACCAAGAGACCCAGTACTTC. It encodes CASSLDYQETQYF.

Details on this clone: One end of the junction varies from germline; a read error may be responsible. The chain is built from TRBV29-1 and TRBJ1-1; possibly TRBD1 for D (5 bases). Germline-derived CDR1 and CDR2 are SQVTM and ANQGSEA. CDR3 length: 10 amino acids. CDR3 DNA: TGTGGAGGGGCGAACACTGAAGCTTTCTTT. Translated, it gives CGGANTEAFF.

The chain couples TRBV28 to TRBJ2-7; 7 bases line up with TRBD1. The CDR3 loop spans 15 amino acids. V was pared by 6 bases and J by 3 bases, with 11 bases of the junction left unmatched. Germline CDR1 is MDHEN and CDR2 is SYDVKM. CDR3 in amino acids: CASSSPTGTVYEQYF. CDR3 DNA sequence: TGTGCCAGCAGCTCCCCAACGGGGACAGTCTACGAGCAGTACTTC.

The gene calls are TRBV12-5 and TRBJ2-5; D is unclear. Germline V gene lookup returns CDR1 LGHNT and CDR2 FRNRAP. The CDR3 consists of 9 residues. V was shortened by 6 bases and J by 8 bases, with 4 bases between the two germline ends. The CDR3 loop is CASGTTQYF. In DNA form, the CDR3 reads TGTGCTAGTGGCACTACCCAGTACTTC.

This clone has more than one count but fewer than ten. The chain joins TRBV30 to TRBJ2-7; tentative D call: TRBD2 (5 bases). Germline CDR1 and CDR2: GTSNPN and SVGIG (reference sequence). V was shortened by 7 bases and J by 2 bases, with 12 bases between the two germline ends. This CDR3 has 12 residues. The CDR3 here is CASGISAYEQYF. CDR3 nucleotides: TGTGCCTCGGGGATTTCCGCCTACGAGCAGTACTTC.

J is TRBJ2-7 and V is TRBV14; D unresolved. The CDR3 has 14 residues. V lost 0 bases to trimming and J lost 5 bases, with 11 bases between them. Germline loops: CDR1 SGHDN, CDR2 FVKESK. CDR3 amino acids: CASSQDWQSHEQYF. The CDR3 DNA reads as TGTGCCAGCAGCCAAGATTGGCAGTCCCACGAGCAGTACTTC.

The chain links TRBV29-1 to TRBJ2-1, with a weak D call TRBD2 (5 bases). This CDR3 contains 15 residues. Germline V gives CDR1 SQVTM, CDR2 ANQGSEA. The germline V and J ends were trimmed by 7 bases and 5 bases, with 21 bases remaining between them. CDR3 amino acids: CSGGTRGIPNNEQFF. The CDR3, as DNA: TGCAGCGGCGGAACACGGGGAATACCTAACAATGAGCAGTTCTTC.

This rearrangement joins TRBV4-1 to TRBJ1-2, with D possibly matching TRBD1 (5 bases). Germline V gene sequence: CDR1 MGHRA, CDR2 YSYEKL. V lost 1 base, J lost 2 bases, and 11 bases lay in between. The CDR3 runs 15 residues. For the CDR3, the DNA is TGCGCCAGCAGCCAAGCCGGGACCGTCAACTATGGCTACACCTTC. Its translation: CASSQAGTVNYGYTF.

This clone was seen more than once but under ten times. J is TRBJ2-5 and V is TRBV7-9, with a possible D match to TRBD1 (5 bases). V was trimmed by 4 bases and J by 4 bases, leaving 16 bases between them. Germline V gives CDR1 SEHNR, CDR2 FQNEAQ (reference sequence). The CDR3 totals 15 residues. This CDR3 reads CASSSRENRSETQYF. CDR3 in DNA: TGTGCCAGCAGCTCCAGGGAAAACCGTTCAGAGACCCAGTACTTC.

The rearrangement links TRBV27 to TRBJ2-3; D unresolved. Germline assignment: CDR1 MNHEY and CDR2 SMNVEV (reference sequence). V was cut by 6 bases and J by 2 bases, with 6 bases left in between. The CDR3 spans 12 residues. CDR3 in DNA: TGTGCCAGCAGGACCGTCACAGATACGCAGTATTTT. Protein: CASRTVTDTQYF.

The chain is built from TRBV7-9 and TRBJ2-5, with D unclear. The CDR3 sequence is 12 residues long. V gave up 5 bases and J gave up 5 bases, with 9 bases separating them. Germline V lookup: CDR1 SEHNR, CDR2 FQNEAQ (reference sequence). CDR3 DNA: TGTGCCAGCAGCCCCCTAAGGGAGACCCAGTACTTC. Protein product: CASSPLRETQYF. The whole variable domain, filled in from reference TRBV7-9 and TRBJ2-5, reads DTGVSQNPRHKITKRGQNVTFRCDPISEHNRLYWYRQTLGQGPEFLTYFQNEAQLEKSRLLSDRFSAERPKGSFSTLEIQRTEQGDSAMYLCASSPLRETQYFGPGTRLLVL.